The present T cell receptor beta chain was sequenced within a study of cytomegalovirus exposure and HLA in healthy donors. Trimming cost V 7 bases and J 1 base, with 16 bases left between them. Germline V gene lookup returns CDR1 SGHNT and CDR2 YENEEA. CDR3 length: 15 residues. Primers for the PCR totalled 60 Vbeta and 13 Jbeta. Using immunoSEQ multiplex PCR, the repertoire was profiled, and TCRdb retains in-frame clones only, with some absent. Among 150,000 to 200,000 clones listed, approximately 80% were seen once. Study-level points and caveats: Previous analysis showed most TCR beta V segments were productive about 90% or about 30% of the time. Reportedly, fewer N-insertions than the roughly 600-donor mean appeared in an Asian-associated ancestry cluster in a later analysis.

As to this clone: Its antigen is unknown.

Regarding donors, all were healthy bone marrow donors. The clonotype comes from a woman aged 40 to 49 in good health and CMV-seronegative. Specimen: PBMCs. The rearrangement uses TRBV11-3 and TRBJ2-5; D is unclear. The CDR3 coding sequence is TGTGCCAGCAATAGTCCCGCAGAGGTCCAAGAGACCCAGTACTTC. Amino acids: CASNSPAEVQETQYF.